This T cell receptor beta chain emerged from a study of cytomegalovirus exposure and HLA in healthy donors (dated by TCRdb to 2015 to 2018). Study-wide context: A later analysis indicated that the 120 validation repertoires were generated on the platform also employed for the approximately 690 repertoires of the first cohort. To predict cytomegalovirus infection status, the study combined high-throughput TCR immunosequencing, statistical association of individual TCRs with disease status, and machine learning. The study aimed to test whether cataloging public T cell receptors could reveal signatures of past pathogen exposure. Besides the first cohort of approximately 710 subjects, a separate validation cohort made up of over a hundred different subjects was used. What the study reported, not specific to this receptor: The authors suggested that the approach could potentially be generalized to other disease states and immunological phenotypes. Three of the identified cytomegalovirus-associated TCR beta chains were confirmed in vitro to be specific for cytomegalovirus antigens. The study listed 150 to 200 TCR beta chains as associated with cytomegalovirus. A later analysis found that TCRs clustered in the first cohort also tended to co-occur in the 120 validation repertoires, with approximately 95% of cluster scores above 0. Cytomegalovirus status was reported to be diagnosed by the classifier with high specificity and sensitivity in both the original and validation cohorts. The validation cohort had no HLA typing available for a later analysis, so co-occurrence within that cohort was assessed over all 110 or so repertoires. Most TCR sequences were seen in very few donors, while some public TCRs were found in many individuals.

Donors formed part of the validation cohort, which comprised approximately 130 subjects and was distinct from the first cohort of 666 subjects. Worth noting for this clone: The antigen it recognizes is unknown. Base-call qualities are not available, and no considerably larger clone is one nucleotide away.

Libraries were made using the immunoSEQ multiplex PCR assay. The source study handled its data this way. A statistical classification framework was built to diagnose cytomegalovirus status from the catalog of TCR beta chain sequences. Held by TCRdb, this immuneACCESS table contains in-frame sequences only and omits some clones. Under half of the omission traces to an unresolved V gene where checked; the cause of the rest is unknown. V, J and clone size derive from that table, while D and trimming were established from the DNA sequence. Counted in this sample were 150,000 to 200,000 clones; roughly 86% of them appeared once. About 2.5% of the sample is taken by the ten largest. The sequenced sample was PBMCs. This sequence was found in a man younger than 30 in good health and CMV-seropositive.

The nucleotide sequence is given as TGCAGTGCACAAACTGAAGCTTTCTTT. Translated, this is CSAQTEAFF. Recombination linked TRBV20-1 to TRBJ1-1; no D segment can be confidently identified. From a lookup of the germline V gene (reference sequence), CDR1 and CDR2 are DFQATT and SNEGSKA. Including the terminal cysteine and phenylalanine, the CDR3 comprises 9 residues. Only the CDR3 part of the read is kept: 27 bases, read in frame from the first base. A distance of 4 bases separates the germline ends of V and J, which lose 6 bases and 5 bases respectively.